Listed here are 5 T cell receptor beta chains from one sample, sequenced in a study of graft-versus-host responses after intestinal transplantation. Their antigens remain unidentified. Clones were read by immunoSEQ multiplex PCR, and TCRdb kept only the in-frame ones, dropping some. The table shows tens of thousands of clones, with roughly 95% occurring only once. The sequencing used unstimulated CD8+ T cells sorted from spleen or lymph node cells, collected before transplant. Every receptor here comes from a human donor who was the organ donor for an intestinal transplant.

The V and J genes are TRBV7-9 and TRBJ2-1; no firm D call. This CDR3 is built from 13 residues. Germline V gene data show CDR1 as SEHNR and CDR2 as FQNEAQ (reference sequence). Trimming took off 3 bases at V and 2 bases at J, with 5 bases between the two ends. DNA of the CDR3: TGTGCCAGCAGCTTCGGTCCCTACAATGAGCAGTTCTTC. Encoded protein: CASSFGPYNEQFF.

Details on this clone: Germline and junction disagree at one end, which may indicate a read error. The chain recombines TRBV27 with TRBJ1-6; D unclear. This CDR3 is built from 14 residues. Germline CDR1 is MNHEY and CDR2 is SMNVEV (reference sequence). CDR3 DNA sequence: TGTGCCAACAGTTTAGTGGCAGAGAATTCACCCCTCCACTTT. It codes for CANSLVAENSPLHF.

The chain joins TRBV11-2 to TRBJ2-3; unclear D gene. Germline CDR1 SGHAT, CDR2 FQNNGV. Trimming shortened V by 3 bases and J by 1 base, and 5 bases separated the two germline ends. CDR3 size: 13 residues. The CDR3 DNA sequence: TGTGCCAGCAGCTTCCCGGGCACAGATACGCAGTATTTT. It codes for CASSFPGTDTQYF.

The chain employs TRBV9 and TRBJ1-1, with a tentative D call TRBD1 (5 bases). The CDR3 loop spans 13 amino acids. V dropped 4 bases and J dropped 6 bases, with 13 bases sitting between them. Germline V gene lookup returns CDR1 SGDLS and CDR2 YYNGEE. This chain's CDR3 is CASSSPLGAEAFF. CDR3 in DNA: TGTGCCAGCAGCTCACCCCTGGGGGCTGAAGCTTTCTTT.

With regard to this clone: Without the conserved terminal phenylalanine or tryptophan, this CDR3 likely stems from a read error. The DNA is left out, because the CDR3 cannot be placed on it with certainty; the CDR3 is given as TCRdb lists it. The chain joins TRBV5-1 to TRBJ1-2; the table's D call, TRBD1, has no DNA check behind it. The CDR3 spans 12 residues, counting both ends. Germline CDR1 reads SGHRS; CDR2 reads YFSETQ. This CDR3 reads CANRKKNGDRSL.